This T cell receptor (beta chain) derives from a study of T cell clonality in common variable immunodeficiency. Study-wide results and limits: Links between repertoire features and CVID complications were heterogeneity-limited. What drives increased CVID clonality needs T cell subpopulation sequencing.

This clone was seen many times. What it binds is unknown. The read terminates 3 residues before the CDR3 end, so the remaining end is supplied by the germline J gene. The V gene's germline CDR1 is LNHDA and CDR2 SQIVND (reference sequence). V lost 4 bases, J lost 2 bases, and 18 bases lay in between. CDR3 length equals 17 residues. TCRdb's table, derived via immunoSEQ multiplex PCR, lists solely in-frame clones and lacks some. Listed for the sample are over 35,000 clones, none seen a single time. V gene TRBV19 combines with J gene TRBJ1-3, with D perhaps matching TRBD1 (6 bases). The clonotype was recovered from a person aged 18-69 years in good health. Sequenced material: peripheral blood mononuclear cells. Partial CDR3 DNA: TGTGCCAGTAGTAGTGGAGGGGGGGCGAAAACTGGAAACACC. This codes for CASSSGGGAKTGNT. The full-length CDR3 reads as CASSSGGGAKTGNTIYF.